A single T cell receptor beta chain is shown here with its context. Its antigen is not known. This sample is drawn from a study of shared clonotypes between healthy human individuals. Study as a whole: The donor pool was made up of two women and a few men aged 18 to 49.

Study-level results: What naive subsets generally showed was a larger estimated richness than memory subsets showed. The study found lower generation probabilities in non-shared clonotypes than in those shared by all four donors. Genetic and exposure-history diversity was limited by the few donors.

Method: immunoSEQ multiplex PCR; TCRdb's copy keeps in-frame clones and lacks some. The table has roughly 2.2 million clones, approximately 95% seen once. The CDR3 runs to 16 residues. CDR1 SGHRS and CDR2 YFSETQ come from the germline V gene. The V end was cut by 4 bases, the J end by 8 bases, with 23 bases between. The sequence derives from a young man in good health. Some clones in this sample may be carry-over from other donors' samples. The chain is built from TRBV5-1 and TRBJ2-3; a possible D gene is TRBD2 (6 bases). The sample taken for sequencing was naive CD4+ T cells from PBMCs. As to subset: CD45RA+ positively selected. CDR3 protein: CASSDGGTADMSTQYF. CDR3 nucleotide sequence: TGCGCCAGCAGCGACGGAGGGACTGCTGATATGAGTACGCAGTATTTT.